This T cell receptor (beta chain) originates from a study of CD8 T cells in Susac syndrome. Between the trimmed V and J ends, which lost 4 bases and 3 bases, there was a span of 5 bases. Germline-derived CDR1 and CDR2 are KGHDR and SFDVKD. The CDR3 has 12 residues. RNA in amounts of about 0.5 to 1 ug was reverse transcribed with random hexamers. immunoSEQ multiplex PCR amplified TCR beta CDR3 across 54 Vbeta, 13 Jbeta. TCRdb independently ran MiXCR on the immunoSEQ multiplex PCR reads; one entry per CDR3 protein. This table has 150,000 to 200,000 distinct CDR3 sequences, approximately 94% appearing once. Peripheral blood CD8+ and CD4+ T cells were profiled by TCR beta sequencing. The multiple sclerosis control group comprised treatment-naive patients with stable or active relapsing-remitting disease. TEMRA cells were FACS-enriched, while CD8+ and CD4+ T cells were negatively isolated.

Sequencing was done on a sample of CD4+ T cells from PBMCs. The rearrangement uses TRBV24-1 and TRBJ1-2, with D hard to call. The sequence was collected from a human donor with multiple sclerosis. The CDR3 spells CATSERDYGYTF. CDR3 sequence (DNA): TGTGCCACCAGTGAACGGGACTATGGCTACACCTTC.